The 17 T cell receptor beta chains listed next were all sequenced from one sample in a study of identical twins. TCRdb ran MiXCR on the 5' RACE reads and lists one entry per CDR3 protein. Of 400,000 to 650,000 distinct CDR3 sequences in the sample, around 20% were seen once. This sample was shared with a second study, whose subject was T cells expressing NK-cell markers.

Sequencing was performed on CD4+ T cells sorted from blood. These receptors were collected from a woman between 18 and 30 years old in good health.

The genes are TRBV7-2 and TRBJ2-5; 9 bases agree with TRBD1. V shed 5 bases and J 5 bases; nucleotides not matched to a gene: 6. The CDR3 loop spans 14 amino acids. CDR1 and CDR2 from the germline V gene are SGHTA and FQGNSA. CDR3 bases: TGTGCCAGCAGCGCTACAGGGGGCTGGGAGACCCAGTACTTC. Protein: CASSATGGWETQYF.

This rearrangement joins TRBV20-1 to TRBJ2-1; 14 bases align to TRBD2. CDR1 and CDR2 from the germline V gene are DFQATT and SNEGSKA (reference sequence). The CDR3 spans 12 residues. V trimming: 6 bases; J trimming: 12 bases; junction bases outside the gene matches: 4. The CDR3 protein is CSARGLAGGQFF. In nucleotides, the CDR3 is TGCAGTGCCCGCGGACTAGCGGGGGGGCAGTTCTTC.

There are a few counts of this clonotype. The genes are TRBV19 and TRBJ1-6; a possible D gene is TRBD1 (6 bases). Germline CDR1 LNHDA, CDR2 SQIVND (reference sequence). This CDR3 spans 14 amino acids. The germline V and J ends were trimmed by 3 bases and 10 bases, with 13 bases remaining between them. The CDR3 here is CASSISGAGSPLHF. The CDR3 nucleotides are TGTGCCAGTAGTATCTCGGGGGCTGGATCACCCCTCCACTTT.

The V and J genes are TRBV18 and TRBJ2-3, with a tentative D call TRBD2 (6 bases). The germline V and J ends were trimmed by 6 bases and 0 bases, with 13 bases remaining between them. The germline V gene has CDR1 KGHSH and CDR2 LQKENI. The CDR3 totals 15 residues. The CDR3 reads CASSPPSASTDTQYF. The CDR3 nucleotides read TGTGCCAGCTCTCCTCCTAGCGCTAGCACAGATACGCAGTATTTT.

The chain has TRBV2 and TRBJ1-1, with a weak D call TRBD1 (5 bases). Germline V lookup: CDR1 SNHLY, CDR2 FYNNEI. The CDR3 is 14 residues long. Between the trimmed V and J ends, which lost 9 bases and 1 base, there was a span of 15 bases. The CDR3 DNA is TGTGCCAGTTGCAGGGTTTCGGCGAACACTGAAGCTTTCTTT. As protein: CASCRVSANTEAFF. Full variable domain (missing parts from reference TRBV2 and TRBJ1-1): EPEVTQTPSHQVTQMGQEVILRCVPISNHLYFYWYRQILGQKVEFLVSFYNNEISEKSEIFDDQFSVERPDGSNFTLKIRSTKLEDSAMYFCASCRVSANTEAFFGQGTRLTVV.

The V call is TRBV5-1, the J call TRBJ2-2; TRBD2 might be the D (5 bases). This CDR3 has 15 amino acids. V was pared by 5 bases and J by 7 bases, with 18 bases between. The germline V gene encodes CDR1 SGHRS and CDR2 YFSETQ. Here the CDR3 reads CASSSDEGRGGELFF. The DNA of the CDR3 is TGCGCCAGCAGTTCAGACGAGGGCCGTGGCGGGGAGCTGTTTTTT.

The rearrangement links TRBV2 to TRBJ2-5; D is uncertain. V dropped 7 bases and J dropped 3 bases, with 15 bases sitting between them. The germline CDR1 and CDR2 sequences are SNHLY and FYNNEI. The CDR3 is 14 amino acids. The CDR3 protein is CASMMEPNKETQYF. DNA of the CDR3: TGTGCCAGCATGATGGAACCAAATAAAGAGACCCAGTACTTC.

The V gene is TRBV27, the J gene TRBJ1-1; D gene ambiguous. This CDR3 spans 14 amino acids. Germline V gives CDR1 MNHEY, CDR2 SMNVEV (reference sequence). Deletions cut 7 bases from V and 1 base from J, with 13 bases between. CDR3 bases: TGTGCCAGCAAGGAAAATGCTCAGAACACTGAAGCTTTCTTT. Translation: CASKENAQNTEAFF.

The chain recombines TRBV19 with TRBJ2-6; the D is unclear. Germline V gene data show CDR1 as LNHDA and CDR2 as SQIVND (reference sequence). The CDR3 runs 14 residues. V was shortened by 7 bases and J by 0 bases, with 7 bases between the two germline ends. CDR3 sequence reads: CASIGFSGANVLTF. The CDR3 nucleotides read TGTGCCAGTATTGGCTTCTCTGGGGCCAACGTCCTGACTTTC.

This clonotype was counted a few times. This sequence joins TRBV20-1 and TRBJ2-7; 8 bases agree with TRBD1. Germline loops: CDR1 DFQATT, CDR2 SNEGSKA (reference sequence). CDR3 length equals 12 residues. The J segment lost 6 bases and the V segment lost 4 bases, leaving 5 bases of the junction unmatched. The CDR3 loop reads CSATLTGGEQYF. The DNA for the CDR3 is TGCAGTGCTACCCTCACAGGGGGCGAGCAGTACTTC.

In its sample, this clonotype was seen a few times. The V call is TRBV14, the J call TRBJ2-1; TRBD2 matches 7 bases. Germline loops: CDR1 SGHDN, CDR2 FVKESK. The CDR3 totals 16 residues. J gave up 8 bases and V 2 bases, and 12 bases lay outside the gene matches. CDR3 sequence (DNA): TGTGCCAGCAGCCAACTGCCCGGACTAGGGAGCGATGAGCAGTTCTTC. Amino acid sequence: CASSQLPGLGSDEQFF.

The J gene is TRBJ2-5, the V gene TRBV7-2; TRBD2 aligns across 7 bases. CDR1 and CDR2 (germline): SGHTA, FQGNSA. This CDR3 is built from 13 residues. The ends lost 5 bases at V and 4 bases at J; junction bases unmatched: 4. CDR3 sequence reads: CASSPGRAETQYF. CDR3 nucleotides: TGTGCCAGCAGCCCAGGGAGGGCAGAGACCCAGTACTTC. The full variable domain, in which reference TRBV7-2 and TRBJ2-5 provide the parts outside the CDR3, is GAGVSQSPSNKVTEKGKDVELRCDPISGHTALYWYRQSLGQGLEFLIYFQGNSAPDKSGLPSDRFSAERTGGSVSTLTIQRTQQEDSAVYLCASSPGRAETQYFGPGTRLLVL.

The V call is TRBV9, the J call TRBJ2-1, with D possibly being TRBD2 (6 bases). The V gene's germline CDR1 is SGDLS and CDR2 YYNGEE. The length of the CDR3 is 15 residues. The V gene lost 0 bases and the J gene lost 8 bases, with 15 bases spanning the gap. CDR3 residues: CASSVGSASEYEQFF. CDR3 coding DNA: TGTGCCAGCAGCGTAGGTAGCGCTAGCGAATATGAGCAGTTCTTC.

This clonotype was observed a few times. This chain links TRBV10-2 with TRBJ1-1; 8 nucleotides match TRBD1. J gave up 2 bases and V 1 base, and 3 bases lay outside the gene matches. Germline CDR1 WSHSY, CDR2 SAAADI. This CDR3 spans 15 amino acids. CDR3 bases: TGCGCCAGCAGTGAGTTACAGGGGGGTAACACTGAAGCTTTCTTT. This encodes CASSELQGGNTEAFF.

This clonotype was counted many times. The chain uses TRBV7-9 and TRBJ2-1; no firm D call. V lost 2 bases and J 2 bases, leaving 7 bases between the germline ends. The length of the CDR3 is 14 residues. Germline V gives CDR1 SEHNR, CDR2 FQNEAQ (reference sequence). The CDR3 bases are TGTGCCAGCAGCTTAAACGGTCCCTACAATGAGCAGTTCTTC. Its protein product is CASSLNGPYNEQFF.

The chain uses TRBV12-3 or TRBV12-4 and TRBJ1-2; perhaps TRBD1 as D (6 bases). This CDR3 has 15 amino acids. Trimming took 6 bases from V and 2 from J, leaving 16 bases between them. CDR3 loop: CASRYSLGANYGYTF. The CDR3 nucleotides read TGTGCCAGCAGGTACTCACTGGGGGCAAACTATGGCTACACCTTC.

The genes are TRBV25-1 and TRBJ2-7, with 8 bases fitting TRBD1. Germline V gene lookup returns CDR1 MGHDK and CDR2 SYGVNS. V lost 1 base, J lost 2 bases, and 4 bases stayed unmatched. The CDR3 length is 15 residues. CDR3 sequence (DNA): TGTGCCAGCAGTGAATCGCAGGGGGCGGCCTACGAGCAGTACTTC. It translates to CASSESQGAAYEQYF.